The sequence of this T cell receptor beta chain was determined in a study of shared clonotypes between healthy human individuals. Across the whole study: For every donor, three CD4 naive, three CD4 memory, two CD8 naive and one CD8 memory plates were used. Broader study findings: A few donors had about 5% of their naive CD4 clonotypes in common. Non-shared clonotypes had lower generation probabilities than clonotypes shared by all four sorted-subset donors.

Libraries were prepared by immunoSEQ multiplex PCR; TCRdb keeps only in-frame clonotypes and omits some of them. The sample lists 150,000 to 200,000 clones; around 93% were seen once. Donors included only healthy HIV-negative adults lacking recent acute infections or vaccinations. V shed 8 bases and J 4 bases; nucleotides not matched to a gene: 7. The CDR3 is 13 residues long. The germline gives CDR1 SNHLY, CDR2 FYNNEI. Concerning this clone itself: The target antigen is unknown.

The sequence was obtained from a woman aged 25-40 years in good health. Material: naive CD4+ T cells sorted from blood. Described subset: CD45RA+ positively selected. V usage is TRBV2 and J usage is TRBJ2-7, with TRBD1 matching over 8 bases. The CDR3, as DNA: TGTGCCAGCGTCCAGACAGGGGCTTACGAGCAGTACTTC. Its protein is CASVQTGAYEQYF.